These T cell receptor beta chains were read from a single sample in a study of blood T cell repertoires in COVID-19. Clones were sequenced by immunoSEQ multiplex PCR, and TCRdb holds only the in-frame ones, with some missing. In the table there are about 170,000 clones, around 80% of which are singletons. Material for sequencing was PBMCs or T cells enriched from blood (not recorded which). All receptors derive from a woman in her seventies in a cohort exposed to, infected with or recovered from COVID-19 (not recorded which). Both conserved end residues are part of each CDR3. A D gene is named only where the DNA matches it firmly. Clone size is given for some rows only: seen once, a few or many times, or a class if the clone is expanded.

length	size	D	J	V	DNA	CDR3
12	NA	NA	TRBJ1-1	TRBV19	TGTGCCAGTAGTATAGCGGGCACTGAAGCTTTCTTT	CASSIAGTEAFF
14	NA	NA	TRBJ1-4	TRBV15	TGTGCCACCAGCAGGGGAAGGGGATACGAAAAACTGTTTTTT	CATSRGRGYEKLFF
15	NA	TRBD1	TRBJ1-1	TRBV28	TGTGCCAGCAGTTTAAGGGGGCGGGCGAAGGCTGAAGCTTTCTTT	CASSLRGRAKAEAFF
16	NA	TRBD2	TRBJ2-2	TRBV28	TGTGCCAGCAGCCCATGGGGCGGGAGAGAGACCGGGGAGCTGTTTTTT	CASSPWGGRETGELFF
11	NA	NA	TRBJ1-4	TRBV20-1	TGCAGTGCTGGAACCCGGGGAAAACTGTTTTTT	CSAGTRGKLFF
13	NA	NA	TRBJ1-4	TRBV3-1/TRBV3-2	TGTGCCAGCAGCCAATCAGGGGACGAAAAACTGTTTTTT	CASSQSGDEKLFF
17	NA	NA	TRBJ1-5	TRBV28	TGTGCCAGCAGTTCCCCCGGGGTGGGGACAACCAATCAGCCCCAGCATTTT	CASSSPGVGTTNQPQHF
13	NA	NA	TRBJ1-5	TRBV12-3/TRBV12-4	TGTGCCAGCAGTTTGGGGGCCGGTCAGCCCCAGCATTTT	CASSLGAGQPQHF
13	NA	NA	TRBJ2-1	TRBV7-2	TGTGCCAGCCGGGGTTCCTCGTATAATGAGCAGTTCTTC	CASRGSSYNEQFF
14	few	NA	TRBJ1-2	TRBV3-1/TRBV3-2	TGTGCCAGCACCATTCAGGGGAGCAACTATGGCTACACCTTC	CASTIQGSNYGYTF
16	few	NA	TRBJ1-5	TRBV18	TGTGCCAGCTCACCCCAAGGAGGGTTATACCTCCAGCCCCAGCATTTT	CASSPQGGLYLQPQHF
14	NA	TRBD2	TRBJ2-3	TRBV19	TGTGCCAGTAAGACTAGCAGGGACCCAGATACGCAGTATTTT	CASKTSRDPDTQYF
16	few	TRBD2	TRBJ2-1	TRBV28	TGTGCCAGCAGTCTCGGAACTAGCGGGAGGTCGGGTGAGCAGTTCTTC	CASSLGTSGRSGEQFF
14	once	TRBD1	TRBJ1-1	TRBV9	TGTGCCAGCAGCCCCCAGGGGGCAGACACTGAAGCTTTCTTT	CASSPQGADTEAFF
13	NA	NA	TRBJ2-2	TRBV28	TGTGCCAGCAGGGAGGGGGCGTCCGGGGAGCTGTTTTTT	CASREGASGELFF
16	NA	NA	TRBJ1-2	TRBV5-1	TGCGCCAGCAGCTCCACCATGTGGGGGAGGGACTATGGCTACACCTTC	CASSSTMWGRDYGYTF
14	few	NA	TRBJ2-5	TRBV10-1	TGCGCCAGCAGTGAGGGGACACCGCAAGAGACCCAGTACTTC	CASSEGTPQETQYF
14	NA	TRBD2	TRBJ2-1	TRBV7-9	TGTGCCAGCAGACCCACGGGAGGCTGGGCTGAGCAGTTCTTC	CASRPTGGWAEQFF
13	NA	NA	TRBJ1-2	TRBV7-3	TGTGCCAGCAGCTCGAGCGCGAACTATGGCTACACCTTC	CASSSSANYGYTF
12	NA	TRBD1	TRBJ2-1	TRBV5-1	TGCGCCAGCAGCCTGGACAGGGATGAGCAGTTCTTC	CASSLDRDEQFF
16	NA	NA	TRBJ2-1	TRBV19	TGTGCCAGTAGTATAGGAGGAACAGGCCCTTACAATGAGCAGTTCTTC	CASSIGGTGPYNEQFF
15	NA	TRBD2	TRBJ2-1	TRBV7-6	TGTGCCAGCAGCTTATTTAGCGGGGTCCGCAATGAGCAGTTCTTC	CASSLFSGVRNEQFF